These T cell receptor beta chains were read from a single sample in a study of identical twins. Via MiXCR, TCRdb re-called the 5' RACE reads, giving one row per CDR3 protein. The table shows approximately 250,000 distinct CDR3 sequences, with 6.5% occurring only once. These sequences were also reported in another study, on T cells expressing NK-cell markers.

The sequenced material came from CD8+ T cells sorted from blood. The source is a woman younger than 35 in good health. Each CDR3 is given with its conserved first and last residue. D genes are given only for firm matches. Clone size, where shown, is once, few, many, or a class for clones that have expanded.

j_call clone_size d_call v_call cdr3_aa cdr3_nt
TRBJ1-2 NA TRBD1 TRBV15 CATSRDRSNYGYTF TGTGCCACCAGCAGGGACAGGTCCAACTATGGCTACACCTTC
TRBJ2-5 few NA TRBV7-9 CASSAGGRTPETQYF TGTGCCAGCAGCGCGGGTGGGCGTACGCCAGAGACCCAGTACTTC
TRBJ2-3 NA NA TRBV13 CASSPEGGGDTQYF TGTGCCAGCAGCCCGGAGGGGGGGGGAGATACGCAGTATTTT
TRBJ1-4 NA NA TRBV6-2/TRBV6-3 CASSGPDNPKLFF TGTGCCAGCAGCGGGCCCGACAATCCAAAACTGTTTTTT
TRBJ2-7 many TRBD1 TRBV5-1 CASSQGQGAREQYF TGCGCCAGCAGCCAAGGACAGGGGGCAAGGGAGCAGTACTTC
TRBJ2-1 many TRBD2 TRBV5-6 CASSSVPGTSNEQFF TGTGCCAGCAGCTCCGTTCCCGGGACTAGTAATGAGCAGTTCTTC
TRBJ2-7 few TRBD2 TRBV11-2 CASSQEASGRYEQYF TGTGCCAGCAGCCAAGAGGCTAGCGGGCGCTACGAGCAGTACTTC
TRBJ2-1 NA NA TRBV10-2 CASSEFAREQFF TGCGCCAGCAGTGAGTTTGCCCGTGAGCAGTTCTTC
TRBJ2-1 once TRBD2 TRBV11-2 CASSGWVSGGSGEQFF TGTGCCAGCAGCGGGTGGGTCAGCGGGGGTAGCGGTGAGCAGTTCTTC
TRBJ2-7 many TRBD2 TRBV10-3 CAISSRADRAGNEQYF TGTGCCATCAGCAGCCGCGCGGATCGAGCGGGAAACGAGCAGTACTTC
TRBJ1-4 NA TRBD1 TRBV7-7 CASSLGTGGGEKLFF TGTGCCAGCAGCTTAGGGACAGGGGGCGGTGAAAAACTGTTTTTT
TRBJ2-1 few NA TRBV2 CASFGGNEQFF TGTGCCAGCTTCGGGGGCAATGAGCAGTTCTTC
TRBJ2-3 many NA TRBV20-1 CSAYGGTSTDTQYF TGCAGTGCTTACGGGGGAACTAGCACAGATACGCAGTATTTT
TRBJ1-1 many NA TRBV7-8 CASSLGSQYTEAFF TGTGCCAGCAGCTTAGGTTCTCAGTACACTGAAGCTTTCTTT
TRBJ2-2 NA TRBD1 TRBV27 CASSPGTGAGELFF TGTGCCAGCAGTCCCGGGACAGGGGCCGGGGAGCTGTTTTTT
TRBJ1-3 NA NA TRBV29-1 CSVDQGISSGNTIYF TGCAGCGTTGATCAGGGGATTAGCTCTGGAAACACCATATATTTT
TRBJ2-3 NA TRBD2 TRBV19 CASSILAGGTDTLYF TGTGCCAGTAGTATCTTGGCGGGGGGCACAGATACGCTGTATTTT
TRBJ2-3 many NA TRBV7-2 CASSLLSDTQYF TGTGCCAGCAGCTTACTTTCAGATACGCAGTATTTT
TRBJ1-1 NA NA TRBV7-2 CASSLALGGNTEAFF TGTGCCAGCAGCTTAGCGCTAGGGGGGAACACTGAAGCTTTCTTT
TRBJ2-7 NA NA TRBV3-1 CASSHPAGDEQYF TGTGCCAGCAGCCACCCCGCGGGCGACGAGCAGTACTTC
TRBJ1-1 few NA TRBV21-1 CASSKFVDTEAFF TGTGCCAGCAGCAAGTTTGTTGACACTGAAGCTTTCTTT
TRBJ2-7 few NA TRBV6-2/TRBV6-3 CASSISIYREIPGYEQYF TGTGCCAGCAGCATTTCCATTTACAGGGAAATCCCCGGCTACGAGCAGTACTTC
TRBJ2-7 few NA TRBV7-9 CAGGGQSYEQYF TGTGCCGGTGGCGGGCAGAGCTACGAGCAGTACTTC
TRBJ2-7 many TRBD2 TRBV3-1 CASSQDPPASGGSSSYEQYF TGTGCCAGCAGCCAAGATCCCCCGGCTAGCGGGGGGTCCAGCTCCTACGAGCAGTACTTC
TRBJ2-4 many NA TRBV20-1 CSARADRLAKNIQYF TGCAGTGCTAGGGCGGACAGACTAGCCAAAAACATTCAGTACTTC
TRBJ2-1 few NA TRBV7-2 CASSLTYGHNEQFF TGTGCCAGCAGCTTAACTTACGGTCACAATGAGCAGTTCTTC
TRBJ1-4 many NA TRBV27 CASSLRTAAAEKLFF TGTGCCAGCAGTCTTAGGACAGCCGCAGCGGAAAAACTGTTTTTT
TRBJ2-7 many NA TRBV21-1 CASRRDSASHEQYF TGTGCCAGCAGGAGGGACAGCGCTTCCCACGAGCAGTACTTC
TRBJ2-3 many NA TRBV12-3/TRBV12-4 CASSLAGPITDTQYF TGTGCCAGCAGTTTAGCCGGTCCGATCACAGATACGCAGTATTTT